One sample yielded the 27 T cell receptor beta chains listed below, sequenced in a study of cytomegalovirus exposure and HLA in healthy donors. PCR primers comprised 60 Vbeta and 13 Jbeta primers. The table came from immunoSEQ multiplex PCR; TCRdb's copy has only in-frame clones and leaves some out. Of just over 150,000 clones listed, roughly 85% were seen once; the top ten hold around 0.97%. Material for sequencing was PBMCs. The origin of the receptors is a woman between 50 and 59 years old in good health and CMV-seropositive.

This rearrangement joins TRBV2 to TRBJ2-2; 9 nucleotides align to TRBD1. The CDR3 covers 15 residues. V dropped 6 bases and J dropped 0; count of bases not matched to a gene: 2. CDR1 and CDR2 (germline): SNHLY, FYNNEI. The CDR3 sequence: CASSGQGTNTGELFF. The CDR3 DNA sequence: TGTGCCAGCAGCGGACAGGGGACGAACACCGGGGAGCTGTTTTTT.

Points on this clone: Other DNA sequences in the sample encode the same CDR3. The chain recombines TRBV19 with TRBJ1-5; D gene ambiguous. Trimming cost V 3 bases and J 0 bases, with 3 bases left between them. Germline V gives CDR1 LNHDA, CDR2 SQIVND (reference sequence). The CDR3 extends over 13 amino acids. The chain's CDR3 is CASSISSNQPQHF. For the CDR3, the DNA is TGTGCCAGTAGTATCAGTAGCAATCAGCCCCAGCATTTT.

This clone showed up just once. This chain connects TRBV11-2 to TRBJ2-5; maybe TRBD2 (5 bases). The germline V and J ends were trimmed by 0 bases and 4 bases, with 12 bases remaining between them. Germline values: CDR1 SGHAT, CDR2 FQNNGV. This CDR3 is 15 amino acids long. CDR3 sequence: CASSLDGTEGETQYF. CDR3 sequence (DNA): TGTGCCAGCAGCTTAGATGGTACAGAGGGAGAGACCCAGTACTTC.

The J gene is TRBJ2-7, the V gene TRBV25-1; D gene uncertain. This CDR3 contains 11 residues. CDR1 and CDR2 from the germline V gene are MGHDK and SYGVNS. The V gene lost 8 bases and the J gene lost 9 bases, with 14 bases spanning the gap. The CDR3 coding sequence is TGTGCCAGCCTTAATGAGGTGGGGCAGTACTTC. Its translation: CASLNEVGQYF.

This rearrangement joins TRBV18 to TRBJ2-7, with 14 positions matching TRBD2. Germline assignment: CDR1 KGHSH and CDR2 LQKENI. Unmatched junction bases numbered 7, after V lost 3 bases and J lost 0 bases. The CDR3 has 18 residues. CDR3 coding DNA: TGTGCCAGCTCACCGGGGACTAGCGGGGGAGCGAGCTCCTACGAGCAGTACTTC. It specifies CASSPGTSGGASSYEQYF.

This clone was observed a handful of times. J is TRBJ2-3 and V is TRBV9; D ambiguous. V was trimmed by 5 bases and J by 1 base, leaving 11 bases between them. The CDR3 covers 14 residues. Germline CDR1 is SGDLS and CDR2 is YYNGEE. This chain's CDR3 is CASSRSIGTDTQYF. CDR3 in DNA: TGTGCCAGCAGTCGGTCAATAGGCACAGATACGCAGTATTTT. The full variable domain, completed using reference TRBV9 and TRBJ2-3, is DSGVTQTPKHLITATGQRVTLRCSPRSGDLSVYWYQQSLDQGLQFLIQYYNGEERAKGNILERFSAQQFPDLHSELNLSSLELGDSALYFCASSRSIGTDTQYFGPGTRLTVL.

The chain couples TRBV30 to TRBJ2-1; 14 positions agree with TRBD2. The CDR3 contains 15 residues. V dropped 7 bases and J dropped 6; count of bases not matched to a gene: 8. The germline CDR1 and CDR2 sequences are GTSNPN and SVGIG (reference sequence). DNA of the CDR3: TGTGCCTCGCGACTAGCGGGGGGGCTCGGCAATGAGCAGTTCTTC. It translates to CASRLAGGLGNEQFF.

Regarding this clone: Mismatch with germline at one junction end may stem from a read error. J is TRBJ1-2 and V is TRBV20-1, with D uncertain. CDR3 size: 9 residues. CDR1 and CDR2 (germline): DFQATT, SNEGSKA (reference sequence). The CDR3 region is CSASRPGAF. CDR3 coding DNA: TGCAGTGCTAGCAGGCCCGGGGCCTTC.

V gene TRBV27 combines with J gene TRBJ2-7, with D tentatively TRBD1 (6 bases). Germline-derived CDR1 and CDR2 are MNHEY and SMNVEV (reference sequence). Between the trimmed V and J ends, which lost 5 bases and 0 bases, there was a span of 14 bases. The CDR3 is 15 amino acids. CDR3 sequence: CASSRRGQSSYEQYF. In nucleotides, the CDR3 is TGTGCCAGCAGTCGGAGAGGACAGAGCTCCTACGAGCAGTACTTC.

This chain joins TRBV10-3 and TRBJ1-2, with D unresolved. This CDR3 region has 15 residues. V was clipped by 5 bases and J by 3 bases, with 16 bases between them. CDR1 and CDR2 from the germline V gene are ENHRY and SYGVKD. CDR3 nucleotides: TGTGCCATCAGTTCAACTTCCGAGGGTTACTATGGCTACACCTTC. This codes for CAISSTSEGYYGYTF.

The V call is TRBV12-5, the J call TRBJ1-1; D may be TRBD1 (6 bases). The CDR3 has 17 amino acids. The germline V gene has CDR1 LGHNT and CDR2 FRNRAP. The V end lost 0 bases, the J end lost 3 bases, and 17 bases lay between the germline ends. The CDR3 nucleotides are TGTGCTAGTGGTTTGGTGACAGGTGGCAAACTCCACACTGAAGCTTTCTTT. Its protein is CASGLVTGGKLHTEAFF.

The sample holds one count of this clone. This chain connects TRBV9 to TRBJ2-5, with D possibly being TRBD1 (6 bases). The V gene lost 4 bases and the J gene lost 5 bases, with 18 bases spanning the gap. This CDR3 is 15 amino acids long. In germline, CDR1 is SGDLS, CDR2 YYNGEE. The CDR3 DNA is TGTGCCAGCAGCCTAACAGGGTTCGGTAGGGAGACCCAGTACTTC. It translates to CASSLTGFGRETQYF.

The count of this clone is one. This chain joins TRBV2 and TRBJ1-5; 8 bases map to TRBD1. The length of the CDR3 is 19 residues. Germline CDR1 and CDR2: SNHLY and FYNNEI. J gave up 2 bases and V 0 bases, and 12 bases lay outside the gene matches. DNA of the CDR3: TGTGCCAGCAGTGAAGCCTTGGGCAGGGGGCATAAGGGCAATCAGCCCCAGCATTTT. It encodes CASSEALGRGHKGNQPQHF.

The CDR3 protein is CASSPSGGAYNEQFF. CDR3 nucleotide sequence: TGTGCCAGTAGTCCAAGCGGGGGGGCCTACAATGAGCAGTTCTTC. The chain employs TRBV19 and TRBJ2-1; 10 positions match TRBD2. J gave up 2 bases and V 5 bases, and 3 bases lay outside the gene matches. The CDR3 spans 15 residues. The germline CDR1 and CDR2 sequences are LNHDA and SQIVND (reference sequence).

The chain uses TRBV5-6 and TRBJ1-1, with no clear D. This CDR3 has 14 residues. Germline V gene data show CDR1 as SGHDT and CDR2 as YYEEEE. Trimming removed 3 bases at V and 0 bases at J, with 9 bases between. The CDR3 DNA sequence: TGTGCCAGCAGCTATAGAGGCGTGAACACTGAAGCTTTCTTT. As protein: CASSYRGVNTEAFF.

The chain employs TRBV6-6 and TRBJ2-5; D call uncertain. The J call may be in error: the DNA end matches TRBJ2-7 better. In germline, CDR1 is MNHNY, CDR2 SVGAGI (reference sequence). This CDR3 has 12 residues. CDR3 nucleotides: TGTGCCAGCAGTTACCTAGACTACGAGCAGTACTTC. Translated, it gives CASSYLDYEQYF.

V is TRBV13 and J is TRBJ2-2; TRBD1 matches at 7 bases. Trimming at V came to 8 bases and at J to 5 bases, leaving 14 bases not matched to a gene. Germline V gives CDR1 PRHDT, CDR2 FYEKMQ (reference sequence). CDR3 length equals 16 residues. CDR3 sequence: CASRWGTGAGTGELFF. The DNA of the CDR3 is TGTGCCAGCCGTTGGGGCACAGGGGCTGGTACCGGGGAGCTGTTTTTT. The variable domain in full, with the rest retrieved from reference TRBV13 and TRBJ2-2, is AAGVIQSPRHLIKEKRETATLKCYPIPRHDTVYWYQQGPGQDPQFLISFYEKMQSDKGSIPDRFSAQQFSDYHSELNMSSLELGDSALYFCASRWGTGAGTGELFFGEGSRLTVL.

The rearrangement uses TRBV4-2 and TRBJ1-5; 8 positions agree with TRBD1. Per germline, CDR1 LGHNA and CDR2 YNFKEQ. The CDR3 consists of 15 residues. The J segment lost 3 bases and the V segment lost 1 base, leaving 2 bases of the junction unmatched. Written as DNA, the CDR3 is TGTGCCAGCAGCCAAGGACAGGGGTACAATCAGCCCCAGCATTTT. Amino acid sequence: CASSQGQGYNQPQHF.

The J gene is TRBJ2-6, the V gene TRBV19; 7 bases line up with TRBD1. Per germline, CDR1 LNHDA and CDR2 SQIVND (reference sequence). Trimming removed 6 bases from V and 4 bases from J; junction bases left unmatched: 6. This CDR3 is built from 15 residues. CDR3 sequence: CASSGTGVGANVLTF. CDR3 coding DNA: TGTGCCAGTAGCGGAACAGGGGTGGGGGCCAACGTCCTGACTTTC. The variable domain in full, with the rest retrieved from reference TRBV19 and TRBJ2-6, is DGGITQSPKYLFRKEGQNVTLSCEQNLNHDAMYWYRQDPGQGLRLIYYSQIVNDFQKGDIAEGYSVSREKKESFPLTVTSAQKNPTAFYLCASSGTGVGANVLTFGAGSRLTVL.

This CDR3 is CATSKDLGRGNEQYF. CDR3 in DNA: TGTGCCACCAGCAAAGATTTGGGTCGGGGGAACGAGCAGTACTTC. The chain couples TRBV15 to TRBJ2-7, with a tentative D call TRBD2 (6 bases). The CDR3 consists of 15 residues. V was pared by 4 bases and J by 5 bases, with 18 bases between. Germline V CDR1 and CDR2: LNHNV, YYDKDF (reference sequence).

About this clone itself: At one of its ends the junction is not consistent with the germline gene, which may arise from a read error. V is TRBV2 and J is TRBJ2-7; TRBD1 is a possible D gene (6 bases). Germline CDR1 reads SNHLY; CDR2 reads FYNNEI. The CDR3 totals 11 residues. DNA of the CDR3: TGTGCCAGCAGTGAAACCACAGGGAAAAGCTTC. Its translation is CASSETTGKSF.

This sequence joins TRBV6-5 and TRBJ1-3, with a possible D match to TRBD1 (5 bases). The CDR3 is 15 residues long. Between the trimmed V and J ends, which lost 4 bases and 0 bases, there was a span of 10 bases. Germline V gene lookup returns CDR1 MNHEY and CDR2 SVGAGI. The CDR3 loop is CASSLGDSSGNTIYF. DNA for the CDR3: TGTGCCAGCAGTTTAGGTGACAGCTCTGGAAACACCATATATTTT.

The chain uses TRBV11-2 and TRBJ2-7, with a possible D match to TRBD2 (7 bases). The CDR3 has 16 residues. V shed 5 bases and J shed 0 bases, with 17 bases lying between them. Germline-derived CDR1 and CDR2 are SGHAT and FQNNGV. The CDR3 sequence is CASSRGAGVTSYEQYF. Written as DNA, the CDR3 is TGTGCCAGCAGCCGGGGGGCGGGAGTAACCTCCTACGAGCAGTACTTC.

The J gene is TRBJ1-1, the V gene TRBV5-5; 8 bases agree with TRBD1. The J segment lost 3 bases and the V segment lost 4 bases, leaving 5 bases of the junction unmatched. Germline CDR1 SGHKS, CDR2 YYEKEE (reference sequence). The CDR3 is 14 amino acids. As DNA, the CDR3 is TGTGCCAGCAGCGCGGACAGGGCGGACACTGAAGCTTTCTTT. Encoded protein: CASSADRADTEAFF.

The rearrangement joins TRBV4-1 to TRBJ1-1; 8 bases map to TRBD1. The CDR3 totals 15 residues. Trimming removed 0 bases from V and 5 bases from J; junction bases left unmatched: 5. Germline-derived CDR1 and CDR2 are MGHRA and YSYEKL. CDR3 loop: CASSQEQGVGTEAFF. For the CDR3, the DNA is TGCGCCAGCAGCCAAGAACAGGGGGTTGGGACTGAAGCTTTCTTT.

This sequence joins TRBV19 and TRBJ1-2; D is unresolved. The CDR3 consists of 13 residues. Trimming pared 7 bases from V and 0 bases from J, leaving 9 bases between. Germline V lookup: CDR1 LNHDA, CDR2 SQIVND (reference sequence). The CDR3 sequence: CASNSRSNYGYTF. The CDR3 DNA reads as TGTGCCAGTAACAGCCGCTCTAACTATGGCTACACCTTC.

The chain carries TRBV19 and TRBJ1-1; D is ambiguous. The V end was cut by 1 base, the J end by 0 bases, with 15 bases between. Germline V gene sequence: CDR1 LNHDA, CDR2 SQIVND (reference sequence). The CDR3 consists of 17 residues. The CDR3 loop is CASSIGGLEYMNTEAFF. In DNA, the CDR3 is TGTGCCAGTAGTATAGGAGGGTTAGAATACATGAACACTGAAGCTTTCTTT.